The subject of this entry is one TCR beta chain. Its antigen is as yet unknown. The immunoSEQ assay was version 4, run in survey mode. Each sample used up to 1 ug genomic DNA diluted to approximately 9.2 ng/uL. Clones were read by immunoSEQ multiplex PCR, and TCRdb kept only the in-frame ones, dropping some. The sample lists about 36,000 clones, 85% to 90% seen once, with 5% to 5.5% in the top ten. Overlapping HIV-1 Gag 15-mer peptides at 0.85 to 1 ug per peptide per mL were used. CD40L/CD69 double-negative CD45RO-high memory CD4+ T cells were collected. CDR3 length: 13 residues. Germline lookup yields CDR1 LNHDA and CDR2 SQIVND (reference sequence). V shed 3 bases and J shed 5 bases, with 8 bases lying between them. These data originate in a study of persistence of HIV-infected CD4 T cells.

Material: cultured CD4+ T cells from PBMCs, obtained from a patient who received antiretroviral therapy. This clonotype was obtained from an adult with HIV. The donor label of this sample is uncertain. This chain links TRBV19 with TRBJ2-4; no definite D call. CDR3 DNA: TGTGCCAGTAGTATGGACGTGGAAAACATTCAGTACTTC. Translation: CASSMDVENIQYF.